This T cell receptor (beta chain) was sequenced in a study of T cells after yellow fever vaccination. The overall study: In the case of low-cell-number fractions, SMART-Seq v4 Ultra Low Input was used for preparation.

Study-wide findings and caveats: There was a small share of clonotypes that showed up in both the CD4 and CD8 compartments. Sorting of memory subsets on day 0 yielded almost no detectable vaccine-responding clonotypes.

From germline, CDR1 is SQVTM and CDR2 ANQGSEA. V gave up 1 base and J gave up 10 bases, with 14 bases separating them. The CDR3 extends over 13 amino acids. As TCR cDNA was made by 5'RACE template switching, a universal primer site and UMIs were added. TCRdb recomputed calls from the 5' RACE reads with MiXCR, one row per CDR3 protein. The repertoire holds about 50,000 distinct CDR3 sequences, with approximately 5.5% as singletons. This clonotype was seen ten or more times. The source of this sequence is a man aged 18 to 29 who received the YFV17D yellow fever vaccine. The rearrangement joins TRBV29-1 to TRBJ2-1; D uncertain. Sequencing used PBMCs, either bulk or a sorted T-cell subset (CD4+, CD8+, memory, or dextramer-sorted; not recorded which), obtained on the day of the yellow fever booster vaccination. CDR3 nucleotide sequence: TGCAGCGTTGAAGCCCCAGGCCTCAGGGAGCAGTTCTTC. Protein sequence: CSVEAPGLREQFF.